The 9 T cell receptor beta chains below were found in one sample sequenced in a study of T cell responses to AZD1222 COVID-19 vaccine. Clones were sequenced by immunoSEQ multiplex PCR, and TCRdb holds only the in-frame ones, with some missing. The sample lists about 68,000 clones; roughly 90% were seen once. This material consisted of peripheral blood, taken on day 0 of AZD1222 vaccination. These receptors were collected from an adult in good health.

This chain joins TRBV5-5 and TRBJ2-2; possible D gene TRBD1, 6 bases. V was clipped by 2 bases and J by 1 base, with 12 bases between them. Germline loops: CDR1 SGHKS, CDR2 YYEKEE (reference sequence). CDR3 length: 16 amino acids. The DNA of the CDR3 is TGTGCCAGCAGCTTTTACGGGACACTGAACACCGGGGAGCTGTTTTTT. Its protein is CASSFYGTLNTGELFF.

In nucleotides, the CDR3 is TGCGCCAGCAGCTTGAATCTTCTTGAGCAGTTCTTC. Amino acids: CASSLNLLEQFF. The genes are TRBV5-1 and TRBJ2-1; D not resolved. The V end was cut by 1 base, the J end by 9 bases, with 8 bases between. CDR1 is SGHRS and CDR2 is YFSETQ in the germline V gene. This CDR3 region has 12 residues.

CDR3 nucleotides: TGTGCCAGCAGCCGCAGGGCTGGAGACTATGGCTACACCTTC. It codes for CASSRRAGDYGYTF. The chain joins TRBV7-2 to TRBJ1-2, with D perhaps TRBD1 (5 bases). This CDR3 is 14 amino acids long. The germline gives CDR1 SGHTA, CDR2 FQGNSA. The V and J ends lost 5 bases and 3 bases respectively, with 13 bases between them.

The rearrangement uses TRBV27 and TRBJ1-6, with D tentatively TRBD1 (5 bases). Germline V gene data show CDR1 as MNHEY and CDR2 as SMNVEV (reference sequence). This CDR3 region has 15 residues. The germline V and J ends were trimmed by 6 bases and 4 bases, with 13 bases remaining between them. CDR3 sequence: CASRADSTYNSPLHF. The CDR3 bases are TGTGCCAGCAGGGCCGACAGTACTTATAATTCACCCCTCCACTTT.

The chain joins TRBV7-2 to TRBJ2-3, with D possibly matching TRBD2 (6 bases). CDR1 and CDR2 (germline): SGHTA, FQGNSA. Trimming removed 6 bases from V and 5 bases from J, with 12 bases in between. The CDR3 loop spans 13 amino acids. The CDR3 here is CASSFRREDTQYF. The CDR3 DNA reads TGTGCCAGCAGTTTCCGGAGGGAAGATACGCAGTATTTT.

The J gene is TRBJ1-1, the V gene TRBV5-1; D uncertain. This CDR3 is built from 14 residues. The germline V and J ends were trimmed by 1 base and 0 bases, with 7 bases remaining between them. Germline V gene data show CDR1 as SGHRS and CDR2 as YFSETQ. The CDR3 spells CASSLSVMNTEAFF. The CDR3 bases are TGCGCCAGCAGCTTGTCGGTTATGAACACTGAAGCTTTCTTT.

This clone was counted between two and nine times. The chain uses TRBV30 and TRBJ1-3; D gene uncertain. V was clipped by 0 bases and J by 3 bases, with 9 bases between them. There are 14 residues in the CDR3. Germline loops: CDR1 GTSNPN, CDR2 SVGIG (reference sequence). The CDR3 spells CAWSVPGSGNTIYF. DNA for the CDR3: TGTGCCTGGAGTGTACCGGGGAGTGGAAACACCATATATTTT.

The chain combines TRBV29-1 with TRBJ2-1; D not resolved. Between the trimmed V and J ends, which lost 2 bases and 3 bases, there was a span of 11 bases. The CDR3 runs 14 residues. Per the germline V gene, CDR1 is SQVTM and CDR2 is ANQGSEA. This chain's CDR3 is CSVERFIGYNEQFF. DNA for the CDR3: TGCAGCGTTGAAAGGTTCATCGGCTACAATGAGCAGTTCTTC.

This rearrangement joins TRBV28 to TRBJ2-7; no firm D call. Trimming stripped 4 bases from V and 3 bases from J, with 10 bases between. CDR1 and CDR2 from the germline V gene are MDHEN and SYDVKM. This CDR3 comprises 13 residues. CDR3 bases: TGTGCCAGCAGTTCGACTCCGGACTACGAGCAGTACTTC. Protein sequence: CASSSTPDYEQYF. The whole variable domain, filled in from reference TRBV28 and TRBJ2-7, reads DVKVTQSSRYLVKRTGEKVFLECVQDMDHENMFWYRQDPGLGLRLIYFSYDVKMKEKGDIPEGYSVSREKKERFSLILESASTNQTSMYLCASSSTPDYEQYFGPGTRLTVT.